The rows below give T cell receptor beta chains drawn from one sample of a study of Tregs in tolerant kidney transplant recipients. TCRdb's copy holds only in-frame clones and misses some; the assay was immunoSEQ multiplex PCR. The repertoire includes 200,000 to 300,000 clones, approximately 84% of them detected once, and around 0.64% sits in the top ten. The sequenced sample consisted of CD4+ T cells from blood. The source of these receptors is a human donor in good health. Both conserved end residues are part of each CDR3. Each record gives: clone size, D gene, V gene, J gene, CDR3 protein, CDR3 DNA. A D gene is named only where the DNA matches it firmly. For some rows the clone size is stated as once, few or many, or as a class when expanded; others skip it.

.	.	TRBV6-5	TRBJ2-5	CASSYSLLAQETQYF	TGTGCCAGCAGTTACTCCTTACTAGCTCAAGAGACCCAGTACTTC
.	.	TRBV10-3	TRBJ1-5	CAISGYRDFQPQHF	TGTGCCATCAGTGGCTACAGGGATTTCCAGCCCCAGCATTTT
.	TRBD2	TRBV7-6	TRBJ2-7	CASSALAGGPYEQYF	TGTGCCAGCAGCGCACTAGCGGGGGGTCCCTACGAGCAGTACTTC
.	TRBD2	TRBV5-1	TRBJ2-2	CASHQTAGGEGELFF	TGCGCCAGCCACCAGACCGCGGGGGGCGAGGGGGAGCTGTTTTTT
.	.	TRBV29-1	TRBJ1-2	CSATGTYGYTF	TGCAGCGCAACAGGGACCTATGGCTACACCTTC
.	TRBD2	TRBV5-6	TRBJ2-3	CASSELAGHTDTQYF	TGTGCCAGCAGCGAACTAGCGGGACACACAGATACGCAGTATTTT
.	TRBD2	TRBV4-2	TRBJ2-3	CASSQGPSGAADTQYF	TGTGCCAGCAGCCAAGGGCCTAGCGGGGCAGCGGATACGCAGTATTTT
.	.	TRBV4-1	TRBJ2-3	CASSQVIPISTDTQYF	TGCGCCAGCAGCCAAGTAATCCCGATTAGCACAGATACGCAGTATTTT
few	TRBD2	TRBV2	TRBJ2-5	CASRRRGLAGTKETQYF	TGTGCCAGCAGGAGGCGGGGACTAGCGGGAACTAAAGAGACCCAGTACTTC
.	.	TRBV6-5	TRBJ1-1	CASRLTGGGNTEAFF	TGTGCCAGCAGACTGACAGGAGGGGGGAACACTGAAGCTTTCTTT
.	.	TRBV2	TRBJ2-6	CASHSTWANVLTF	TGTGCCAGCCACTCGACCTGGGCCAACGTCCTGACTTTC
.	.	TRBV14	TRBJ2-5	CASSPEGGTQYF	TGTGCCAGCAGCCCTGAGGGGGGGACCCAGTACTTC
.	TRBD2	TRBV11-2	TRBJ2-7	CASRQAGSSYEQYF	TGTGCCAGCAGGCAAGCGGGGAGCTCCTACGAGCAGTACTTC
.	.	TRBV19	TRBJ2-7	CASSIGFGTYEQYF	TGTGCCAGTAGTATAGGGTTCGGTACCTACGAGCAGTACTTC
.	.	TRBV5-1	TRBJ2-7	CAQTSSSYEQYF	TGCGCCCAGACGTCCAGCTCCTACGAGCAGTACTTC
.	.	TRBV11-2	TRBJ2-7	CASSPSGTPREQYF	TGTGCCAGCAGCCCATCCGGGACTCCACGCGAGCAGTACTTC
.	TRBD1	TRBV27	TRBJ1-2	CASSSGQGIRGYTF	TGTGCCAGCAGTTCGGGACAGGGGATAAGAGGCTACACCTTC
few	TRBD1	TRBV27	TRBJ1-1	CASSRDRGNTEAFF	TGTGCCAGCAGTCGGGACAGGGGGAACACTGAAGCTTTCTTT
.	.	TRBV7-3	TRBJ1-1	CASSSYAYVGGTSTEAFF	TGTGCCAGCAGCTCCTATGCGTACGTTGGGGGCACGAGCACTGAAGCTTTCTTT
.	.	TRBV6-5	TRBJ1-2	CASSYAETAFYGYTF	TGTGCCAGCAGTTACGCGGAGACAGCTTTCTATGGCTACACCTTC
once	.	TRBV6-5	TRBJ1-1	CASSYWNQNTEAFF	TGTGCCAGCAGTTATTGGAACCAGAACACTGAAGCTTTCTTT
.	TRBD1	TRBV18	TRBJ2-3	CASSLGQGTADTQYF	TGTGCCAGCTCACTCGGACAGGGGACCGCAGATACGCAGTATTTT
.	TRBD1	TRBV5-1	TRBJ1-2	CASSPSGTDYGYTF	TGCGCCAGCAGCCCCTCTGGGACAGACTATGGCTACACCTTC
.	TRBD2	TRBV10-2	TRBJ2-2	CASTKLAGDSGELFF	TGCGCCAGCACTAAACTAGCGGGAGATTCCGGGGAGCTGTTTTTT
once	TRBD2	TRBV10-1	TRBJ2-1	CASSQVTSGSNEQFF	TGCGCCAGCAGCCAAGTGACTAGCGGCTCGAATGAGCAGTTCTTC
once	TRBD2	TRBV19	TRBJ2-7	CASSIAGGSYEQYF	TGTGCCAGTAGTATAGCGGGGGGTTCCTACGAGCAGTACTTC
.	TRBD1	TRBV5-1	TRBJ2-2	CASSLDRGGTGELFF	TGCGCCAGCAGCTTGGACAGGGGCGGCACCGGGGAGCTGTTTTTT
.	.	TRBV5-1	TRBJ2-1	CASSRGGGGYNEQFF	TGCGCCAGCAGCCGCGGCGGGGGCGGCTACAATGAGCAGTTCTTC
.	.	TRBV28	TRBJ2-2	CASSLEGANTGELFF	TGTGCCAGCAGTTTAGAGGGCGCGAACACCGGGGAGCTGTTTTTT
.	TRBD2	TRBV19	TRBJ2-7	CASSTTSGGYEQYF	TGTGCCAGTAGTACCACGTCGGGGGGATACGAGCAGTACTTC
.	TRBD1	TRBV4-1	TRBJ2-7	CASSKASKNRDRGFRISYEQYF	TGCGCCAGCAGCAAAGCCTCAAAAAACCGGGACAGGGGCTTTCGGATCTCCTACGAGCAGTACTTC
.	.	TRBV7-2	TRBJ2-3	CASSLGSATSTDTQYF	TGTGCCAGCAGCTTAGGGTCGGCAACTAGCACAGATACGCAGTATTTT
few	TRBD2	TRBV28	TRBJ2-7	CASSLGLAGGEQYF	TGTGCCAGCAGTCTGGGACTAGCGGGAGGCGAGCAGTACTTC
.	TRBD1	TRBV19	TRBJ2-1	CASRQDRGTNEQFF	TGTGCCAGTAGACAGGACAGGGGGACAAATGAGCAGTTCTTC
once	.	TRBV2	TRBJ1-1	CASSLQRWNTEAFF	TGTGCCAGCAGTCTACAACGGTGGAACACTGAAGCTTTCTTT
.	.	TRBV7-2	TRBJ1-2	CASSLQGYGYTF	TGTGCCAGCAGCTTACAGGGTTATGGCTACACCTTC
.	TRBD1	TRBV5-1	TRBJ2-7	CASSRQGDDYEQYF	TGCGCCAGCAGCAGACAGGGGGACGACTACGAGCAGTACTTC
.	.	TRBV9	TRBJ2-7	CASSAHAPSSYEQYF	TGTGCCAGCAGCGCCCATGCACCAAGCTCCTACGAGCAGTACTTC
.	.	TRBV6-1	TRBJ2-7	CASNRRGVSYEQYF	TGTGCCAGCAACCGAAGGGGGGTCTCCTACGAGCAGTACTTC
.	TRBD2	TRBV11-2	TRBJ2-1	CASSSLAGASNEQFF	TGTGCCAGCAGCTCCTTAGCGGGAGCTTCTAATGAGCAGTTCTTC
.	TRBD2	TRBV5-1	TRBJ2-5	CASSPMSGKGEETQYF	TGCGCCAGCAGCCCCATGAGCGGGAAGGGTGAAGAGACCCAGTACTTC
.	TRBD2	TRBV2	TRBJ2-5	CASSATSGIRETQYF	TGTGCCAGCAGCGCTACTAGCGGGATCCGAGAGACCCAGTACTTC
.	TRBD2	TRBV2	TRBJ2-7	CASMGTSGYEQYF	TGTGCCAGCATGGGGACTAGCGGCTACGAGCAGTACTTC
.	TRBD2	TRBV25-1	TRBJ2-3	CASSEFSGRAVDTQYF	TGTGCCAGCAGTGAATTTAGTGGGAGGGCCGTAGATACGCAGTATTTT
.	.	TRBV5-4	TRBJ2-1	CASSLALYNEQFF	TGTGCCAGCAGCTTGGCACTGTACAATGAGCAGTTCTTC
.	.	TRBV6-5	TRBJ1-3	CASSYDYANSGNTIYF	TGTGCCAGCAGTTACGATTACGCCAACTCTGGAAACACCATATATTTT
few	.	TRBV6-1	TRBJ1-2	CASSEAGRGANYGYTF	TGTGCCAGCAGTGAAGCTGGCAGGGGAGCTAACTATGGCTACACCTTC
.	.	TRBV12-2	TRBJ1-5	CASRLAQNSNQPQHF	TGTGCAAGTCGCTTAGCGCAGAATAGCAATCAGCCCCAGCATTTT
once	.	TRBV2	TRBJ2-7	CASGPVGVGEQYF	TGTGCCAGCGGGCCCGTGGGGGTCGGAGAGCAGTACTTC
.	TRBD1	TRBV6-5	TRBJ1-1	CASRMGQLNTEAFF	TGTGCCAGCAGGATGGGACAGCTGAACACTGAAGCTTTCTTT
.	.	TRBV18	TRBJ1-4	CASSPRGGYLFF	TGTGCCAGCTCACCGCGAGGGGGATATCTGTTTTTT
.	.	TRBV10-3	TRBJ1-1	CAISESTQGVEAFF	TGTGCCATCAGTGAGTCGACTCAGGGAGTAGAAGCTTTCTTT